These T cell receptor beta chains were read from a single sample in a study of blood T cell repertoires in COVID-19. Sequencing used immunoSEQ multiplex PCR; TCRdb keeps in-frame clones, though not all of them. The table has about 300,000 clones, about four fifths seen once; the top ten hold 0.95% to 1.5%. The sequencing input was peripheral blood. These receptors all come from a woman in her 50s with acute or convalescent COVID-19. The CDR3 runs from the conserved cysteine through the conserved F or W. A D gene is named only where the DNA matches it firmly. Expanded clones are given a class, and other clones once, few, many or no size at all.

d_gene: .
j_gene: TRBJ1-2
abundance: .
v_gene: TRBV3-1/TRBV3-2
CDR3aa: CASSQEAGANYGYTF
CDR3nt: TGTGCCAGCAGCCAAGAAGCAGGGGCTAACTATGGCTACACCTTC

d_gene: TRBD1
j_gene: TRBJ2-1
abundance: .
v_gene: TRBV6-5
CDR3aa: CAVDRVNEQFF
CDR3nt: TGTGCCGTGGACAGGGTCAATGAGCAGTTCTTC

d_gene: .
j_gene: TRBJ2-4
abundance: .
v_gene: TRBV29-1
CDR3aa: CSVEDLRQAQGIQYF
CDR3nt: TGCAGCGTTGAAGATTTGCGACAGGCTCAAGGCATTCAGTACTTC

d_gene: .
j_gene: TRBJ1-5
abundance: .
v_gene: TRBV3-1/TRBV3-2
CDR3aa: CASSQQQGQPQHF
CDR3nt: TGTGCCAGCAGCCAACAACAGGGTCAGCCCCAGCATTTT

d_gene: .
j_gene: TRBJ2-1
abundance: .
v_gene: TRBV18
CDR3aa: CASSPLGGTLSYNEQFF
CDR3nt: TGTGCCAGCTCACCACTAGGAGGGACCCTCTCCTACAATGAGCAGTTCTTC

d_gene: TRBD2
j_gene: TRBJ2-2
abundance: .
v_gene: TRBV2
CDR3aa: CASSRTSGANTGELFF
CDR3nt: TGTGCCAGCAGTAGGACTAGCGGGGCGAACACCGGGGAGCTGTTTTTT

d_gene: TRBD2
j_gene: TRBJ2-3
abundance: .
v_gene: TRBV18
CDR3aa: CASSPLLPSGGLGDTDTQYF
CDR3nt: TGTGCCAGCTCACCCCTTCTCCCCAGCGGGGGCCTGGGGGACACAGATACGCAGTATTTT

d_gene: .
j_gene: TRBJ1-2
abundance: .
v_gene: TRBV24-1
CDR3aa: CATIFRVADSFVYGYTF
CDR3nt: TGTGCCACCATTTTTAGGGTGGCGGACAGTTTCGTTTATGGCTACACCTTC

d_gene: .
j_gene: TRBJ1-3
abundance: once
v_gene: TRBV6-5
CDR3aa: CASSYSTLAAGNTIYF
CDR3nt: TGTGCCAGCAGTTACTCAACACTAGCCGCTGGAAACACCATATATTTT

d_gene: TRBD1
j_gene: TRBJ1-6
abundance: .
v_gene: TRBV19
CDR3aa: CASATGVSSPLHF
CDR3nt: TGTGCCAGTGCAACAGGGGTATCTTCACCCCTCCACTTT

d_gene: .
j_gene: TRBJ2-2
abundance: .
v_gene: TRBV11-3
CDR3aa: CASSLEPGTGELFF
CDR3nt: TGTGCCAGCAGCTTAGAGCCGGGAACCGGGGAGCTGTTTTTT

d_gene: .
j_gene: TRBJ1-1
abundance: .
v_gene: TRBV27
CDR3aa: CASSQAVNTEAFF
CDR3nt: TGTGCCAGCAGTCAGGCAGTGAACACTGAAGCTTTCTTT

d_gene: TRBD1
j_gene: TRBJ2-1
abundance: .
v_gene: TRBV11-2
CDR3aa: CASSLQGAHNEQFF
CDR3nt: TGTGCCAGCAGCCTACAGGGGGCCCACAATGAGCAGTTCTTC

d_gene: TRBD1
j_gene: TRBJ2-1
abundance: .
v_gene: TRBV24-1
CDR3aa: CATSDSPGQGPGGQFF
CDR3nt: TGTGCCACCAGTGACTCTCCTGGACAGGGGCCCGGCGGGCAGTTCTTC

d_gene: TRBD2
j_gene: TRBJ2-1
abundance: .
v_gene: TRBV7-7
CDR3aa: CASSVFLGLAGGNEQFF
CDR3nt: TGTGCCAGCAGCGTTTTTTTGGGACTAGCGGGAGGGAATGAGCAGTTCTTC

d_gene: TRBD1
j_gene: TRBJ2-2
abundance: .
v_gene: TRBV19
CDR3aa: CASSAGQGAGTGELFF
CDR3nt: TGTGCCAGTAGTGCGGGACAGGGGGCCGGCACCGGGGAGCTGTTTTTT

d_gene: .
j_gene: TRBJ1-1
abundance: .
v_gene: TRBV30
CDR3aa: CAWSVSGVNTEAFF
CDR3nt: TGTGCCTGGAGTGTATCAGGCGTGAACACTGAAGCTTTCTTT

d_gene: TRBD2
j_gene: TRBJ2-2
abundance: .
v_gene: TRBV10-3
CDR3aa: CAISETASGGKGTGELFF
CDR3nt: TGTGCCATCAGTGAGACCGCTAGCGGGGGGAAGGGGACCGGGGAGCTGTTTTTT

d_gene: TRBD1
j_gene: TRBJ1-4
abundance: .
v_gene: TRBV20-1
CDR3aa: CSWTGNEKLFF
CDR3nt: TGCAGCTGGACAGGGAATGAAAAACTGTTTTTT

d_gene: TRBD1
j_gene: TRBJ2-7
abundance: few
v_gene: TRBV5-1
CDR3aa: CASSSGQGGEQYF
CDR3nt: TGCGCCAGCAGCTCGGGACAGGGGGGCGAGCAGTACTTC

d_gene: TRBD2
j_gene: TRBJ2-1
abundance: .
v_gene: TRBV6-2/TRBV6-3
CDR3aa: CASSPTSGPNEQFF
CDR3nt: TGTGCCAGCAGTCCGACTAGCGGGCCTAATGAGCAGTTCTTC

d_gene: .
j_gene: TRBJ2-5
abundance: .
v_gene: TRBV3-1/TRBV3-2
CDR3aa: CASSRGPTTQYF
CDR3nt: TGTGCCAGCAGCCGAGGTCCCACGACCCAGTACTTC

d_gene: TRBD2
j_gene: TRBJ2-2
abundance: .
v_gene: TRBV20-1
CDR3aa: CSASGSGANTGELFF
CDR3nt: TGCAGTGCTAGTGGCAGCGGGGCGAACACCGGGGAGCTGTTTTTT

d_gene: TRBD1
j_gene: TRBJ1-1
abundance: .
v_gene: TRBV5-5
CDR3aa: CASSSGQVNTEAFF
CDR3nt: TGTGCCAGCAGCTCGGGACAGGTTAACACTGAAGCTTTCTTT

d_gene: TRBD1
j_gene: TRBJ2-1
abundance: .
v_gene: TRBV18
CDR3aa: CASSLDRGNNEQFF
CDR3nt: TGTGCCAGCTCCCTGGACAGGGGAAACAATGAGCAGTTCTTC

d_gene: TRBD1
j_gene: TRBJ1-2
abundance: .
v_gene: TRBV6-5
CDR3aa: CASSPPGQGAGGYTF
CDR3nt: TGTGCCAGCAGCCCGCCGGGGCAGGGGGCGGGGGGCTACACCTTC

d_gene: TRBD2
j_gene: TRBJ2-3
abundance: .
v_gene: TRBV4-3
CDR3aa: CASSQETSFGTDTQYF
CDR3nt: TGCGCCAGCAGCCAAGAGACTAGCTTTGGCACAGATACGCAGTATTTT

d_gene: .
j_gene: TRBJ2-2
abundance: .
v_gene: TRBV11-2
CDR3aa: CASSLAGVTGELFF
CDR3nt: TGTGCCAGCAGCTTAGCGGGGGTTACCGGGGAGCTGTTTTTT

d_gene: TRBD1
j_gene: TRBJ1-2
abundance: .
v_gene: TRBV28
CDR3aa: CASRQGAGNYGYTF
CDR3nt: TGTGCCAGCAGACAGGGGGCCGGTAACTATGGCTACACCTTC

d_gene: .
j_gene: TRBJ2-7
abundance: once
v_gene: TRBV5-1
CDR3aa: CASSLAPQATYEQYF
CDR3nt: TGCGCCAGCAGCTTGGCCCCCCAGGCGACCTACGAGCAGTACTTC